This TCR beta chain was captured by sequencing in a study of T cells in narcolepsy. Assay: immunoSEQ multiplex PCR; the TCRdb copy retains only in-frame clones and omits some. The profile covers some 23,000 clones, with 80% to 90% appearing a single time and 1.3% taken by the ten largest. The CDR3 loop spans 14 amino acids. V was trimmed by 1 base and J by 2 bases, leaving 9 bases between them. Germline V gene lookup returns CDR1 SGHVS and CDR2 FQNEAQ. Material: CD45RA- memory CD4+ T cells from PBMCs. The source of this sequence is a human donor with narcolepsy. The rearrangement links TRBV7-8 to TRBJ2-7, with D perhaps TRBD2 (6 bases). The DNA of the CDR3 is TGTGCCAGCAGCTTAGTGCGGGGAGCCTACGAGCAGTACTTC. This codes for CASSLVRGAYEQYF.